This record concerns one T cell receptor (beta chain) sequence. What it recognizes is unknown. J lost 8 bases, V lost 5 bases, and 7 bases had no gene match. CDR1 and CDR2 (germline): SEHNR, FQNEAQ (reference sequence). This CDR3 is built from 13 residues. This record belongs to a study of cytomegalovirus exposure and HLA in healthy donors. The study ran its PCR with 60 Vbeta and 13 Jbeta primers. Measured with immunoSEQ multiplex PCR; TCRdb has only the in-frame clones, and not every one. The data show roughly 150,000 clones, 70% seen once. Findings and limits, study-wide: A few chains tied to CMV proved CMV antigen-specific in vitro.

Healthy bone marrow donors made up the cohort. V gene TRBV7-9 combines with J gene TRBJ1-1; 8 positions agree with TRBD1. Sequences were obtained from PBMCs. The TCR originated in a man between 18 and 35 years old in good health and CMV-seropositive. CDR3 residues: CASSLQGAQEAFF. The DNA for the CDR3 is TGTGCCAGCAGCCTCCAGGGGGCACAAGAAGCTTTCTTT.